This T cell receptor (beta chain) was captured in a study of neurological immune-mediated disorders. Study-wide findings and caveats: The study found no CDR3 amino acid sequences shared by expanded clones across subjects, suggesting private repertoires in all groups. Multiple sclerosis, the disease with the least TCR clonal expansion, fell below healthy controls, whereas HTLV-1-associated myelopathy showed the most.

V shed 3 bases and J shed 0 bases, with 15 bases lying between them. The CDR3 totals 15 residues. CDR1 is DFQATT, CDR2 SNEGSKA, per germline (reference sequence). MiXCR, applied by TCRdb to the 5' RACE reads, yields one record per CDR3 protein. The table has 100,000 to 150,000 distinct CDR3 sequences, roughly 3.4% seen once. This clonotype has a count of ten or more. Its target is unknown. This clonotype was sampled from a woman aged 25-40 years with multiple sclerosis. The gene calls are TRBV20-1 and TRBJ2-7; D is perhaps TRBD1 (6 bases). Input material: PBMCs. The CDR3 DNA is TGCAGTGCTAGTATAAGACAGGCAACCTCCTACGAGCAGTACTTC. Its protein is CSASIRQATSYEQYF.